This T cell receptor beta chain derives from a study of T-cell memory formation after mild COVID-19. Germline V lookup: CDR1 MNHNS, CDR2 SASEGT. The V end was cut by 1 base, the J end by 8 bases, with 14 bases between. The CDR3 extends over 14 amino acids. This clonotype showed up just a few times. One entry per CDR3 protein results from TCRdb running MiXCR on the 5' RACE reads. This sample has hundreds of thousands of distinct CDR3 sequences, with 7% to 10% found just once. The receptor's source is a man between 18 and 29 years old who had mild COVID-19 (a few samples of this study predate the infection). Cell type and time point are not known. Sequencing input: PBMCs or a T cell subset sorted from them (not recorded which). This rearrangement joins TRBV6-1 to TRBJ1-2; D uncertain. This CDR3 reads CASSEGAGSGGYTF. Here the CDR3 DNA reads TGTGCCAGCAGTGAAGGCGCGGGGAGCGGCGGCTACACCTTC.